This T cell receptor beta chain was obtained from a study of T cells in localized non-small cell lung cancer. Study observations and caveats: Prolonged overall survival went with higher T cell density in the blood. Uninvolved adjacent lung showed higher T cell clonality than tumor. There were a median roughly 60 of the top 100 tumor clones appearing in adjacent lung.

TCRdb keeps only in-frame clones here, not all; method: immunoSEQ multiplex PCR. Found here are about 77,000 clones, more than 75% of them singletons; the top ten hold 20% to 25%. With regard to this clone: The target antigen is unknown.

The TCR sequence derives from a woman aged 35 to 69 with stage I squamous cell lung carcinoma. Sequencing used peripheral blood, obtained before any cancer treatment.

CDR3 sequence (DNA): TGTGCCAGCTCACCACCTGAGGCCGGGACTAGGGGGAGCATTCAGTACTTC. It encodes CASSPPEAGTRGSIQYF. The chain is built from TRBV18 and TRBJ2-4; 8 bases are a match to TRBD2. Germline V gives CDR1 KGHSH, CDR2 LQKENI. After removal of 0 bases from V and 9 bases from J, the junction contained 13 bases not matched to a gene. The CDR3 consists of 17 residues.